The 2 T cell receptor beta chains given below trace back to one sample, sequenced in a study of blood T cell repertoires in COVID-19. TCRdb's table, derived via immunoSEQ multiplex PCR, lists solely in-frame clones and lacks some. The table includes 270,000 or so clones, 85% detected once. Sequences were obtained from PBMCs or T cells enriched from blood (not recorded which). These receptors came from a woman in her 50s who had been exposed to COVID-19.

CDR3 residues: CASSLTTGPNSPLHF. The CDR3 nucleotides are TGTGCCAGCAGCTTAACTACAGGCCCTAATTCACCCCTCCACTTT. J is TRBJ1-6 and V is TRBV7-2; weak D call: TRBD1 (5 bases). CDR1 is SGHTA, CDR2 FQGNSA, per germline. Trimming removed 2 bases at V and 6 bases at J, with 11 bases between. This CDR3 has 15 residues. The full variable domain, in which reference TRBV7-2 and TRBJ1-6 provide the parts outside the CDR3, is GAGVSQSPSNKVTEKGKDVELRCDPISGHTALYWYRQSLGQGLEFLIYFQGNSAPDKSGLPSDRFSAERTGGSVSTLTIQRTQQEDSAVYLCASSLTTGPNSPLHFGNGTRLTVT.

The chain is built from TRBV6-2 or TRBV6-3 and TRBJ2-7; D is perhaps TRBD1 (6 bases). V lost 4 bases to trimming and J lost 6 bases, with 13 bases between them. The germline V gene has CDR1 MNHEY and CDR2 SVGEGT. The CDR3 contains 13 residues. As DNA, the CDR3 is TGTGCCAGCAGTTTCCTCGGGGACACCGAGCAGTACTTC. It translates to CASSFLGDTEQYF.